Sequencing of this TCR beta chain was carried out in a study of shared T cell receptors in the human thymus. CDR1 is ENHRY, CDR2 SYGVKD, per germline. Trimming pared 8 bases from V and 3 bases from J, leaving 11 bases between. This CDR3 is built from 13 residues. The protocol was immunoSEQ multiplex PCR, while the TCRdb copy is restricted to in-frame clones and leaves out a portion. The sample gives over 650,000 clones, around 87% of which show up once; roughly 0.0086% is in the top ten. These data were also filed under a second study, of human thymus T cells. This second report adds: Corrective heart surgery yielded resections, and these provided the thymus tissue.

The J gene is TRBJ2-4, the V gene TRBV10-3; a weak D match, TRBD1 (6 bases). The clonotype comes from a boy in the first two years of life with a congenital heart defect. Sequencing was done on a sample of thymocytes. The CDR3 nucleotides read TGTGCCATCGGCCGGGACAACAAAAACATTCAGTACTTC. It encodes CAIGRDNKNIQYF.